This T cell receptor beta chain was observed in a study of CD8+ T cells in alopecia areata. In each case, RNA was isolated and then reverse transcribed into cDNA as the sequencing template. Measured with immunoSEQ multiplex PCR; TCRdb has only the in-frame clones, and not every one. The sample records a few hundred thousand clones, approximately 53% being singletons. This CDR3 has 12 residues. Deletions cut 4 bases from V and 6 bases from J, with 11 bases between. Looked up from germline, CDR1 is SGDLS and CDR2 is YYNGEE. The receptor comes from a human donor in good health. The chain uses TRBV9 and TRBJ2-7; no reliable D call. Sequenced input: CD8+ T cells sorted from blood. This CDR3 is CASSPGSVEQYF. The CDR3 DNA is TGTGCCAGCAGCCCTGGGTCCGTCGAGCAGTACTTC. Complete variable domain (other parts from reference TRBV9 and TRBJ2-7): DSGVTQTPKHLITATGQRVTLRCSPRSGDLSVYWYQQSLDQGLQFLIQYYNGEERAKGNILERFSAQQFPDLHSELNLSSLELGDSALYFCASSPGSVEQYFGPGTRLTVT.